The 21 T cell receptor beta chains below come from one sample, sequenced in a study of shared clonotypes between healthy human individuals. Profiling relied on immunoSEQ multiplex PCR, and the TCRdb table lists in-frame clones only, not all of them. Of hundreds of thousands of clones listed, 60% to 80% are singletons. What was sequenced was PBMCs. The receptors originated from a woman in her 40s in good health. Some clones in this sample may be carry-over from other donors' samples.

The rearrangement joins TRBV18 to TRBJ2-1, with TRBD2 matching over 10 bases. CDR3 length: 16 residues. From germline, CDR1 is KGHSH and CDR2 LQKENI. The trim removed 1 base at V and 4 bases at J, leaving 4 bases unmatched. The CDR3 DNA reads TGTGCCAGCTCACCACGGGGGACTAGCGATTACAATGAGCAGTTCTTC. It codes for CASSPRGTSDYNEQFF.

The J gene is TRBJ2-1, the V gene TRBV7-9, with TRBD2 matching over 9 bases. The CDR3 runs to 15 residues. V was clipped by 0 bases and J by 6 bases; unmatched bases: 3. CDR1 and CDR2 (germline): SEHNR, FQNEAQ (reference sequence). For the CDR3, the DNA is TGTGCCAGCAGCTTAGCGGCTAGCGGGGCCAATGAGCAGTTCTTC. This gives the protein CASSLAASGANEQFF.

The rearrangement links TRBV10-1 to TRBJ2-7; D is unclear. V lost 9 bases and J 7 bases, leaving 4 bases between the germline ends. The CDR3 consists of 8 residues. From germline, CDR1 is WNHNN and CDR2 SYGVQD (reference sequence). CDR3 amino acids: CARGEQYF. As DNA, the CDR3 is TGCGCCAGAGGGGAGCAGTACTTC.

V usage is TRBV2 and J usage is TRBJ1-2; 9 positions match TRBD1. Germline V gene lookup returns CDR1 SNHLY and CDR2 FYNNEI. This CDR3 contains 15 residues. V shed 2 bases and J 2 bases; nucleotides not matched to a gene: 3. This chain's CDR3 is CASSEMGTGNYGYTF. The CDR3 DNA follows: TGTGCCAGCAGTGAAATGGGGACAGGGAACTATGGCTACACCTTC.

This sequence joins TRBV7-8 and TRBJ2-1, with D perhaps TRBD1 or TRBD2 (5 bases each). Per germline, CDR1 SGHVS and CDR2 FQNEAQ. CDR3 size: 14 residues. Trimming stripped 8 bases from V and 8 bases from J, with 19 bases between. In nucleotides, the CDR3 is TGTGCCAGCGGCCGGGGACGGAGGATCCATGAGCAGTTCTTC. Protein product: CASGRGRRIHEQFF. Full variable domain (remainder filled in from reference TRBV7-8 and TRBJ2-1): GAGVSQSPRYKVAKRGQDVALRCDPISGHVSLFWYQQALGQGPEFLTYFQNEAQLDKSGLPSDRFFAERPEGSVSTLKIQRTQQEDSAVYLCASGRGRRIHEQFFGPGTRLTVL.

CDR3 coding DNA: TGTGCCAGCAGCTTAGTTGGCCGGGGGCATTATGGCTACACCTTC. Translated: CASSLVGRGHYGYTF. V is TRBV7-9 and J is TRBJ1-2, with D perhaps matching TRBD1 (6 bases). CDR3 size: 15 residues. Germline V gene sequence: CDR1 SEHNR, CDR2 FQNEAQ (reference sequence). Between the trimmed V and J ends, which lost 1 base and 5 bases, there was a span of 14 bases. The full variable domain, its missing parts supplied by reference TRBV7-9 and TRBJ1-2, is DTGVSQNPRHKITKRGQNVTFRCDPISEHNRLYWYRQTLGQGPEFLTYFQNEAQLEKSRLLSDRFSAERPKGSFSTLEIQRTEQGDSAMYLCASSLVGRGHYGYTFGSGTRLTVV.

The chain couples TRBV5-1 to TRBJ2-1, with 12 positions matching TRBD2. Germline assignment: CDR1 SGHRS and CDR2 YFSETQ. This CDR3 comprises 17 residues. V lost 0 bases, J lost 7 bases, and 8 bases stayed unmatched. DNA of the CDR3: TGCGCCAGCAGCTTGGGGACTAGCGGGATAGTGGGGAATGAGCAGTTCTTC. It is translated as CASSLGTSGIVGNEQFF.

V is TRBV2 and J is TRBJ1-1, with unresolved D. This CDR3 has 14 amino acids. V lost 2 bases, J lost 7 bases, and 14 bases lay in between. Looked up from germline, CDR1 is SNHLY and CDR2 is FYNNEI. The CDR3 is CASSEFRAGGEAFF. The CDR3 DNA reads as TGTGCCAGCAGTGAATTTAGGGCAGGAGGTGAAGCTTTCTTT.

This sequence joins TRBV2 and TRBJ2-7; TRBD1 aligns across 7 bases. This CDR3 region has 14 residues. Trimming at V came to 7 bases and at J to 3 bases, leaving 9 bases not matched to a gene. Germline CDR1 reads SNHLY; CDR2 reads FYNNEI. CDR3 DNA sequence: TGTGCCAGCACCGAGGGGGCCCTGGTCTACGAGCAGTACTTC. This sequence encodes CASTEGALVYEQYF.

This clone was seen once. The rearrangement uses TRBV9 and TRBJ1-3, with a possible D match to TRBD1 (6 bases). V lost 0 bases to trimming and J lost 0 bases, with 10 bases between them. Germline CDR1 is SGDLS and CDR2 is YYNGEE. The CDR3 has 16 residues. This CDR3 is CASSVEGGVSGNTIYF. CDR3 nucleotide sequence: TGTGCCAGCAGCGTAGAGGGGGGCGTCTCTGGAAACACCATATATTTT.

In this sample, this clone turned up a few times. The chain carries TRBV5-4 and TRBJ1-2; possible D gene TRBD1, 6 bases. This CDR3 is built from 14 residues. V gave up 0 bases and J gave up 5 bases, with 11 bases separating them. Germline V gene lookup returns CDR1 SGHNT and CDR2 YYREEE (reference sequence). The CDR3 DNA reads TGTGCCAGCAGCTTGGATGGGCAGGGGTATGGCTACACCTTC. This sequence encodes CASSLDGQGYGYTF.

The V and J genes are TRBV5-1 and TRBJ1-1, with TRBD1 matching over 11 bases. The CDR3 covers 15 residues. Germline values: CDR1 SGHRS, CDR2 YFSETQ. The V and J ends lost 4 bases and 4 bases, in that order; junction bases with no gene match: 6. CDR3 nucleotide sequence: TGCGCCAGCAGCCGTTCCGGGACAGGGGGCACTGAAGCTTTCTTT. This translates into CASSRSGTGGTEAFF.

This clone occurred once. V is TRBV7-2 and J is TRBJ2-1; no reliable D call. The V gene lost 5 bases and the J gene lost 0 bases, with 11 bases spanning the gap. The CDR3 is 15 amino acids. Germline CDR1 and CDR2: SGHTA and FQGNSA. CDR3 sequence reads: CASSPSGASYNEQFF. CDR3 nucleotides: TGTGCCAGCAGCCCATCAGGCGCCTCCTACAATGAGCAGTTCTTC.

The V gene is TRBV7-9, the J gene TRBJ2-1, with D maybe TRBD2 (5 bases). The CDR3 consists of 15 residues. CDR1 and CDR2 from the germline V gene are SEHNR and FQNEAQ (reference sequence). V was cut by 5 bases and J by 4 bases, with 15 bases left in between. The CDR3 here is CASSPMRELYNEQFF. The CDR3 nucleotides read TGTGCCAGCAGCCCTATGAGGGAGTTATACAATGAGCAGTTCTTC.

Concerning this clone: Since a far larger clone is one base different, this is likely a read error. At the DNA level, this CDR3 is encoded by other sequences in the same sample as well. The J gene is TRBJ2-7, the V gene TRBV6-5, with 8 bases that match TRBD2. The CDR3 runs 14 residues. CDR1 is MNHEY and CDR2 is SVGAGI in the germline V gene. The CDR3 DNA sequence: TGTGCCAGCAGACGGGAGGGGAGGGCCTACGAGCAGTACTTT. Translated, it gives CASRREGRAYEQYF.

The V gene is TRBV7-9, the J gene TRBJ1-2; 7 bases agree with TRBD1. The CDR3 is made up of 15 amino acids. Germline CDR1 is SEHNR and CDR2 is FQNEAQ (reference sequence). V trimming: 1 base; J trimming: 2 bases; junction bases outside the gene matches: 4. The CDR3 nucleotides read TGTGCCAGCAGCTTAGGAGGGGGCGCGAACTATGGCTACACCTTC. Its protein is CASSLGGGANYGYTF. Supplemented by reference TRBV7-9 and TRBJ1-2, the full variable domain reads DTGVSQNPRHKITKRGQNVTFRCDPISEHNRLYWYRQTLGQGPEFLTYFQNEAQLEKSRLLSDRFSAERPKGSFSTLEIQRTEQGDSAMYLCASSLGGGANYGYTFGSGTRLTVV.

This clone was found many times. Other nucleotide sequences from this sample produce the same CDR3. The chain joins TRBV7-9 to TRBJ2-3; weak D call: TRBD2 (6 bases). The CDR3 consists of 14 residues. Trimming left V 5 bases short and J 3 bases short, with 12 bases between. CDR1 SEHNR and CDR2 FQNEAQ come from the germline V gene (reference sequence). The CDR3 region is CASSGVRETDTQYF. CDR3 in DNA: TGTGCCAGCAGCGGAGTACGGGAGACAGATACGCAGTATTTT.

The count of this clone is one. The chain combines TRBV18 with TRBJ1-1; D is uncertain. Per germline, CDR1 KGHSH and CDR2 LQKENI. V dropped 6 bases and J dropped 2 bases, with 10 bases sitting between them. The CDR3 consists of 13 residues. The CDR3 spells CASSTSPNTEAFF. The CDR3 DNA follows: TGTGCCAGCTCCACCAGTCCAAACACTGAAGCTTTCTTT.

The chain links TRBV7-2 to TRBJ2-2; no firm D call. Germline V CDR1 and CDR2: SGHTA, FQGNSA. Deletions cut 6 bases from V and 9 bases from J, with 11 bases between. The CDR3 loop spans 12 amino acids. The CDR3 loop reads CASSRPRRELFF. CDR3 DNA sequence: TGTGCCAGCAGTCGTCCACGGCGGGAGCTGTTTTTT. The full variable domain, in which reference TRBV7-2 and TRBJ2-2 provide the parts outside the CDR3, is GAGVSQSPSNKVTEKGKDVELRCDPISGHTALYWYRQSLGQGLEFLIYFQGNSAPDKSGLPSDRFSAERTGGSVSTLTIQRTQQEDSAVYLCASSRPRRELFFGEGSRLTVL.

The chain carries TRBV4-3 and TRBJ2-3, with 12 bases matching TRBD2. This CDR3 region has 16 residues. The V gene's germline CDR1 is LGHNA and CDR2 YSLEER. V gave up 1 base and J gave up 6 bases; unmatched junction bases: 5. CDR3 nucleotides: TGCGCCAGCAGCCAAGCGGGACTAGCGGGCTTTGATACGCAGTATTTT. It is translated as CASSQAGLAGFDTQYF.

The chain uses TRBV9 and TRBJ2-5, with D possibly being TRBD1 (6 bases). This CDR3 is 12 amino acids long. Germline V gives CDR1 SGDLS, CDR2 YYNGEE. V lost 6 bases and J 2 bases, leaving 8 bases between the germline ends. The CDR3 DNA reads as TGTGCCAGCATTGACAGGCAAGAGACCCAGTACTTC. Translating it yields CASIDRQETQYF.